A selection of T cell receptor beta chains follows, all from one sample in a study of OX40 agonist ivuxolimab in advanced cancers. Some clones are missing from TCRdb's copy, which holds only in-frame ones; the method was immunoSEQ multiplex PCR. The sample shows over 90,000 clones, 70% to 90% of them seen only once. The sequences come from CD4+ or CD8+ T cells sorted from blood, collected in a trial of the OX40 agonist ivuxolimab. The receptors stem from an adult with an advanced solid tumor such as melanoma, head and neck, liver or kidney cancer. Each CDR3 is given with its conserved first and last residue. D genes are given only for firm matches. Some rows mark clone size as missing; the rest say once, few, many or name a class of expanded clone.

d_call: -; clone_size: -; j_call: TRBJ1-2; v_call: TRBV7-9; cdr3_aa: CASSLAPGGYTF; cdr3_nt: TGTGCCAGCAGCTTAGCTCCCGGAGGCTACACCTTC
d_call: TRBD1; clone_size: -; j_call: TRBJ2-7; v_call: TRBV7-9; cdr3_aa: CASSLDQNSQGANEQYF; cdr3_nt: TGTGCCAGCAGCTTAGACCAAAATTCGCAGGGGGCGAACGAGCAGTACTTC
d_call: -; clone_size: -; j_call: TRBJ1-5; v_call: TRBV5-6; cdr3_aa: CASSLMRGQVSNQPQHF; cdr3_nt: TGTGCCAGCAGCTTGATGAGAGGGCAAGTAAGCAATCAGCCCCAGCATTTT
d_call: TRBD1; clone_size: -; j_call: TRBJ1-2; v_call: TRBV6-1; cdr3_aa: CASLRARTGSYGYTF; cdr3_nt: TGTGCCAGCTTACGCGCGCGGACAGGGTCATATGGCTACACCTTC
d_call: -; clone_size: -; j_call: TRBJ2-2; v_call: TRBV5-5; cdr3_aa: CASSLVLNTGELFF; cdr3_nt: TGTGCCAGCAGCTTGGTCTTAAACACCGGGGAGCTGTTTTTT
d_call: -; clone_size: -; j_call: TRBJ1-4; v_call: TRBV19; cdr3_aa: CASMDSPNEKLFF; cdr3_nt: TGTGCCAGTATGGACAGCCCTAATGAAAAACTGTTTTTT
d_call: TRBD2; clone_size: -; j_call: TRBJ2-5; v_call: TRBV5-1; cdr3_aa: CASSSGGEVETQYF; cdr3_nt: TGCGCCAGCAGTTCGGGAGGGGAAGTGGAGACCCAGTACTTC
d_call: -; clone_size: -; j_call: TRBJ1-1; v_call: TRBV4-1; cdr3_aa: CASSQVHWGANTEAFF; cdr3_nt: TGCGCCAGCAGCCAAGTTCACTGGGGCGCGAACACTGAAGCTTTCTTT
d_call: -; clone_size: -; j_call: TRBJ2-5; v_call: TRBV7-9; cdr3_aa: CASSLTAAQETQYF; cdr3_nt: TGTGCCAGCAGCTTAACGGCAGCCCAAGAGACCCAGTACTTC
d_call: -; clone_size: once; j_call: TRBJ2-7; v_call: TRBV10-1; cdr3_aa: CASGPGDTYEQYF; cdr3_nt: TGCGCCAGCGGCCCGGGGGACACCTACGAGCAGTACTTC
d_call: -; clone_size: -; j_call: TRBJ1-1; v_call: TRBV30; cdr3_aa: CAWTDKMNTEAFF; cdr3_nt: TGTGCCTGGACGGACAAGATGAACACTGAAGCTTTCTTT
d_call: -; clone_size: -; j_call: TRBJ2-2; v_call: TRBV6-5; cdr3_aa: CASSYSVNGELFF; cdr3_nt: TGTGCCAGCAGTTACTCTGTCAACGGGGAGCTGTTTTTT
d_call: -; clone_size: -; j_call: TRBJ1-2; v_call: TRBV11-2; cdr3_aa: CASSRYSGEGGYTF; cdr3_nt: TGTGCCAGCAGCCGCTATAGCGGGGAGGGTGGCTACACCTTC
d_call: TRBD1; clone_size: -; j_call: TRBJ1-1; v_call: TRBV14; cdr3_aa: CASSYLRAGQTEAFF; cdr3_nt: TGTGCCAGCAGCTATTTAAGGGCGGGACAGACTGAAGCTTTCTTT
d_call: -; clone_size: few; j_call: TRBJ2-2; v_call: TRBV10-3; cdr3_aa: CAISDGGDTGELFF; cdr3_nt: TGTGCCATCAGTGACGGCGGCGACACCGGGGAGCTGTTTTTT
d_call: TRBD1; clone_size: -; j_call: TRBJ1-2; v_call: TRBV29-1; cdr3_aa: CSVVDRANYGYTF; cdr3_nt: TGCAGCGTCGTAGACAGGGCTAACTATGGCTACACCTTC
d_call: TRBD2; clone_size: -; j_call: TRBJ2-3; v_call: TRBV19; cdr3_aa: CASSLGLGRDTQYF; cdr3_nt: TGTGCCAGTAGTTTAGGACTAGGACGTGATACGCAGTATTTT
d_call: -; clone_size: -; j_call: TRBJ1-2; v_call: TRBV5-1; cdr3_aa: CASSLQGNYGYTF; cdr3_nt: TGCGCCAGCAGCCTCCAGGGGAACTATGGCTACACCTTC
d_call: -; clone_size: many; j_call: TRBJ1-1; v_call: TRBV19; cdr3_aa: CASRLDTEAFF; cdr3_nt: TGTGCCAGTAGATTAGACACTGAAGCTTTCTTT
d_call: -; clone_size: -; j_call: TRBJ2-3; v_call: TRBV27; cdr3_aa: CASSSNPDSAGTQYF; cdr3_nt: TGTGCCAGCAGTTCCAACCCGGACAGTGCAGGCACGCAGTATTTT
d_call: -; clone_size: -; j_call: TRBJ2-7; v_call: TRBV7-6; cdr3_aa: CASSHGQYYEQYF; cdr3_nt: TGTGCCAGCAGCCACGGACAGTACTACGAGCAGTACTTC
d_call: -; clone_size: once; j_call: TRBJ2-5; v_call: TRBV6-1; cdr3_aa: CASSERPIGTQYF; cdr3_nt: TGTGCCAGCAGTGAGCGCCCTATAGGGACCCAGTACTTC
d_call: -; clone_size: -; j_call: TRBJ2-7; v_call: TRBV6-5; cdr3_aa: CASSRDFRAYEQYF; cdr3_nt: TGTGCCAGCAGTCGGGACTTCCGCGCCTACGAGCAGTACTTC
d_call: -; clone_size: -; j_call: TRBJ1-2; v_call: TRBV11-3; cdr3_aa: CASSLGGTASRGYTF; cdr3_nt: TGTGCCAGCAGCTTAGGGGGAACGGCCTCCAGGGGCTACACCTTC
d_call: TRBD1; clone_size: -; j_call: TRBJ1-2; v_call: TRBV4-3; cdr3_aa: CASSRGTGAGNGYTF; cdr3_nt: TGCGCCAGCAGCCGGGGTACAGGGGCTGGGAATGGCTACACCTTC
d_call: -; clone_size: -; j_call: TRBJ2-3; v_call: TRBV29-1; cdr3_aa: CSVGGVRGSTDTQYF; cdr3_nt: TGCAGCGTTGGGGGGGTGCGGGGCAGCACAGATACGCAGTATTTT
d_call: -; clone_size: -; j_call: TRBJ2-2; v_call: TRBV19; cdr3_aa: CASSMRRDGTGELFF; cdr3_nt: TGTGCCAGTAGTATGAGGAGGGATGGCACCGGGGAGCTGTTTTTT
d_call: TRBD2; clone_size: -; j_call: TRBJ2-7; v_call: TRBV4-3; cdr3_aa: CASSQGLAGSYEQYF; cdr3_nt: TGCGCCAGCAGCCAAGGACTAGCGGGAAGCTACGAGCAGTACTTC
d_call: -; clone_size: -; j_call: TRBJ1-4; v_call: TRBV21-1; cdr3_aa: CASSANSGDPNEKLFF; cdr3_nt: TGTGCCAGCAGCGCAAATTCAGGGGATCCTAATGAAAAACTGTTTTTT
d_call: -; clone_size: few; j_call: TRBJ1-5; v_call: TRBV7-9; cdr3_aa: CASSLSFQNQPQHF; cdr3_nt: TGTGCCAGCAGCTTAAGTTTCCAAAATCAGCCCCAGCATTTT
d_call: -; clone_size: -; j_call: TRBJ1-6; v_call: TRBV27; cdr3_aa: CASTARNSPLHF; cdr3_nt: TGTGCCAGCACCGCAAGGAATTCACCCCTCCACTTT
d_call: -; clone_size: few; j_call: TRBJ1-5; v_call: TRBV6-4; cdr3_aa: CASSPYTGQPQHF; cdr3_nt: TGTGCCAGCAGCCCTTACACAGGACAGCCCCAGCATTTT
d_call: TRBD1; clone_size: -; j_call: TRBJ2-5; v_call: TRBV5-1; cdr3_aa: CASSPQGQGETQYF; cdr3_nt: TGCGCCAGCTCCCCACAGGGGCAAGGAGAGACCCAGTACTTC
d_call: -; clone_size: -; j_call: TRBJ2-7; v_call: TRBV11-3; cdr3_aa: CASSLGGSRAAEQYF; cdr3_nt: TGTGCCAGCAGCTTAGGCGGGTCCCGGGCGGCCGAGCAGTACTTC
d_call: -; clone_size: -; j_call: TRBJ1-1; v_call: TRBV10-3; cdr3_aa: CAISPYTQGEAFF; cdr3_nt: TGTGCCATCAGCCCGTACACACAGGGCGAAGCTTTCTTT
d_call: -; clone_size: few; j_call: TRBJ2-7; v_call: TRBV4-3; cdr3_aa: CASSQGTQLYEQYF; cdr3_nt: TGCGCCAGCAGCCAAGGGACACAGTTATACGAGCAGTACTTC
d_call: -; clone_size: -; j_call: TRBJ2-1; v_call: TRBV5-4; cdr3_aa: CASSPGTYKSSYNEQFF; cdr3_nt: TGTGCCAGCAGCCCTGGGACTTACAAGAGCTCCTACAATGAGCAGTTCTTC
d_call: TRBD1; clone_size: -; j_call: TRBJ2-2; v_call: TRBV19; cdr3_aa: CASSIDLRGRDTGELFF; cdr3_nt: TGTGCCAGTAGTATAGATTTAAGGGGGCGCGACACCGGGGAGCTGTTTTTT
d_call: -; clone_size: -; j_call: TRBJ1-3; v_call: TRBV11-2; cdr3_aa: CASSLEPGRGVSGNTIYF; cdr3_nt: TGTGCCAGCAGCTTAGAGCCCGGGCGGGGGGTCTCTGGAAACACCATATATTTT
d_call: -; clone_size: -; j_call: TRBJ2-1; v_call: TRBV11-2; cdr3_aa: CASSLGLVNEQFF; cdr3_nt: TGTGCCAGCAGCTTAGGACTAGTCAATGAGCAGTTCTTC
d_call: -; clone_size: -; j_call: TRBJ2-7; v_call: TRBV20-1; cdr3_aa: CSARQGSEQYF; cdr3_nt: TGCAGTGCTAGACAGGGGTCCGAGCAGTACTTC